This T cell receptor (beta chain) is drawn from a study of response to subunit inactivated influenza vaccine. The study, taken as a whole, reports: Authors suggested that a seasonal influenza vaccination recruits few new T cells each time.

The CDR3 runs to 13 residues. The V gene end was trimmed by 6 bases and the J gene end by 6 bases; junction bases not matched to a gene: 4. CDR1 MGHDK and CDR2 SYGVNS come from the germline V gene. Concerning this clonotype itself: The antigen is unknown.

TCRdb re-analysed the RT-PCR reads in MiXCR, keeping a single row per CDR3 protein. Here the sample spans some 300,000 distinct CDR3 sequences, about 20% being singletons. The sequences come from PBMCs from blood, collected about 20 months after vaccination. This receptor was taken from a man aged 45 to 75 who received an inactivated influenza vaccine. The chain links TRBV25-1 to TRBJ1-2; TRBD1 matches at 10 bases. The CDR3 region is CASRSGTGDGYTF. DNA for the CDR3: TGTGCCAGCAGATCCGGGACAGGGGATGGCTACACCTTC.